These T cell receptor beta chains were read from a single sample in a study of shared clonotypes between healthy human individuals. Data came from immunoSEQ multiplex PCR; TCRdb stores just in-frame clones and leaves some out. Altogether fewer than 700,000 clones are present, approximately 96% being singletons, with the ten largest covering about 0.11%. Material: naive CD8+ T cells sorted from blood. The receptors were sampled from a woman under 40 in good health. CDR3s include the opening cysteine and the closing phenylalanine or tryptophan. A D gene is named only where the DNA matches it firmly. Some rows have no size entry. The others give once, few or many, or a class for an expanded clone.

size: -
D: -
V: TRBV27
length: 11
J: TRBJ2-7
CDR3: CASTQGMEQYF
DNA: TGTGCCAGCACCCAGGGGATGGAGCAGTACTTC

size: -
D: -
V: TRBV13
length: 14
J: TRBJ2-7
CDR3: CASSLVGGSYEQYF
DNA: TGTGCCAGCAGCTTAGTGGGTGGCTCCTACGAGCAGTACTTC

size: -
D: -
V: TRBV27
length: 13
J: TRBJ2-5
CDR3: CASSLNRRETQYF
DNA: TGTGCCAGCAGTTTAAACAGAAGGGAGACCCAGTACTTC

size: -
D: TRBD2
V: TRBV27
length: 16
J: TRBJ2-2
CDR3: CASSSTLAVNTGELFF
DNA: TGTGCCAGCAGTTCCACTCTAGCGGTGAACACCGGGGAGCTGTTTTTT

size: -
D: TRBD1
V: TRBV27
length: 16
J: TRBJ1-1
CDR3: CASSPLTSGGLTEAFF
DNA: TGTGCCAGCAGCCCCCTCACTTCAGGGGGCCTTACTGAAGCTTTCTTT

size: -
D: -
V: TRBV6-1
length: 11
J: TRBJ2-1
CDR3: CASRSLNEQFF
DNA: TGTGCCAGCAGAAGCCTCAATGAGCAGTTCTTC

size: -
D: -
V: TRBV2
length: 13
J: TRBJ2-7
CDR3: CASIPPTSYEQYF
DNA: TGTGCCAGCATCCCACCGACCTCCTACGAGCAGTACTTC

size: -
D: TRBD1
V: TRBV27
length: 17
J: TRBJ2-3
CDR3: CASSSFFTGGGSDTQYF
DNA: TGTGCCAGCAGTTCTTTCTTTACAGGGGGTGGATCAGATACGCAGTATTTT

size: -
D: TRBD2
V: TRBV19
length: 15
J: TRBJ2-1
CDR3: CASSIIAGVGNEQFF
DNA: TGTGCCAGTAGTATCATAGCGGGAGTGGGCAATGAGCAGTTCTTC

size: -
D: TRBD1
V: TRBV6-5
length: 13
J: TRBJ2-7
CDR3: CASHRGFASEQYF
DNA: TGTGCCAGTCACAGGGGTTTTGCCTCCGAGCAGTACTTC

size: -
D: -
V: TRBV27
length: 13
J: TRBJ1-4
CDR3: CASSPGSLHKLFF
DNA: TGTGCCAGCAGTCCCGGGTCCTTACACAAACTGTTTTTT

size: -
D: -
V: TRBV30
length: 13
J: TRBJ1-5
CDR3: CAWSVLSNQPQHF
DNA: TGTGCCTGGAGTGTGCTGAGCAATCAGCCCCAGCATTTT

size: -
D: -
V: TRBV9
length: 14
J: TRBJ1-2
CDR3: CASSGYASNYGYTF
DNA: TGTGCCAGCAGCGGTTACGCCAGTAACTATGGCTACACCTTC

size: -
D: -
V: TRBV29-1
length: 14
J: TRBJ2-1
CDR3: CSVVEGVLHGEQFF
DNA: TGCAGCGTTGTGGAGGGAGTCTTACACGGTGAGCAGTTCTTC

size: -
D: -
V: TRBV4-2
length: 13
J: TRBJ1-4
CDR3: CASSPEGNEKLFF
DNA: TGTGCCAGCAGCCCAGAAGGAAATGAAAAACTGTTTTTT

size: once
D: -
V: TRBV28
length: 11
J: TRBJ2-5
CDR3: CASIEGETQYF
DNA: TGTGCCAGCATCGAGGGCGAGACCCAGTACTTC

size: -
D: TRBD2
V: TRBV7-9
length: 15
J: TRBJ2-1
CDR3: CASRATSGRYNEQFF
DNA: TGTGCCAGCAGGGCGACTAGCGGGAGGTACAATGAGCAGTTCTTC

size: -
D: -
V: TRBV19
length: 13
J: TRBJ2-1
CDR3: CASSIDFPNEQFF
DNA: TGTGCCAGTAGTATAGATTTTCCTAATGAGCAGTTCTTC

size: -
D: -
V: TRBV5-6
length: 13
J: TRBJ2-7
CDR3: CASSRGGGYEQYF
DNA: TGTGCCAGCAGCCGGGGAGGTGGTTACGAGCAGTACTTC

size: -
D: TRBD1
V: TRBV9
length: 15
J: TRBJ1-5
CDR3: CASSPTGVSNQPQHF
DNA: TGTGCCAGCAGCCCCACAGGGGTAAGCAATCAGCCCCAGCATTTT

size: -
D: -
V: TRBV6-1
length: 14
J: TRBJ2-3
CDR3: CASSGLYRTDTQYF
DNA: TGTGCCAGCAGCGGACTGTACCGCACAGATACGCAGTATTTT

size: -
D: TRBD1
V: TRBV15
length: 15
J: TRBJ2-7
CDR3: CATSAGTGGTYEQYF
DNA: TGTGCCACCAGCGCCGGGACAGGCGGCACCTACGAGCAGTACTTC